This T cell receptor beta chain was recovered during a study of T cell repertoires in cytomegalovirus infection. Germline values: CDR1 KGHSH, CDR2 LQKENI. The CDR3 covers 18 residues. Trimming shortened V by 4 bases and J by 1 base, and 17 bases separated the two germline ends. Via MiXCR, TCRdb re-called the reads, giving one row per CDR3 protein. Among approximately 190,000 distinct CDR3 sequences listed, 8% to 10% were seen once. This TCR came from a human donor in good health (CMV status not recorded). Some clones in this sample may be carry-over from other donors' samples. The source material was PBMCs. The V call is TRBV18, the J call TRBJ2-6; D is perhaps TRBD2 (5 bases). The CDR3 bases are TGTGCCAGCTCACAACCGGGAACCTTGGGATCTGGGGCCAACGTCCTGACTTTC. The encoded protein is CASSQPGTLGSGANVLTF.